These T cell receptor beta chains were read from a single sample in a study of blood T cells in healthy people across ages. MiXCR was run by TCRdb on the 5' RACE reads, yielding one entry per CDR3 protein. The profile covers about 1.4 million distinct CDR3 sequences, with approximately 63% appearing a single time and roughly 6.3% taken by the ten largest. Sequenced sample: blood. The receptors shown here come from a man aged 18 to 29 in good health. CDR3s include the opening cysteine and the closing phenylalanine or tryptophan. The D gene is left open where the match is weak. Size tells how often a clone was seen (once, few, many) or the class of an expanded clone, and some rows leave it out.

d_call j_call v_call clone_size cdr3_nt cdr3_aa
NA TRBJ1-2 TRBV10-3 few TGTGCCATCAGTGAGTCGACGTGGATCGGGGGAGACTATGGCTACACCTTC CAISESTWIGGDYGYTF
NA TRBJ2-1 TRBV5-1 NA TGCGCCAGCAGCTTGTATGGGGCTATCAGCTCCTACAATGAGCAGTTCTTC CASSLYGAISSYNEQFF
TRBD2 TRBJ2-1 TRBV20-1 few TGCAGTGCTCCCGGACTAGCGGGGGGCAATGAGCAGTTCTTC CSAPGLAGGNEQFF
TRBD1 TRBJ2-1 TRBV4-1 once TGCGCCAGCAGCCAAGAGGACAGGGAAAATGAGCAGTTCTTC CASSQEDRENEQFF
NA TRBJ2-5 TRBV3-1 NA TGTGCCAGCAGCCAAGATCATAGTCGGACCCAGTACTTC CASSQDHSRTQYF
TRBD1 TRBJ1-6 TRBV6-5 NA TGTGCCAGCATTCAACTCCGGGACAGGGGCTCACCCCTCCACTTT CASIQLRDRGSPLHF
NA TRBJ1-2 TRBV7-9 few TGCGCCAGCAGTTTGGGGAACAGCTATGGCTACACCTTC CASSLGNSYGYTF
TRBD1 TRBJ1-2 TRBV5-1 NA TGCGCCAGCAGCTTGGCAGCGACAGGGCCCGATGGCTACACCTTC CASSLAATGPDGYTF
NA TRBJ1-5 TRBV12-3/TRBV12-4 NA TGTGCCAGCAATCGACTGCAGCCCCAGCATTTT CASNRLQPQHF
TRBD2 TRBJ2-1 TRBV27 NA TGTGCCAGCAGTTTATCGCCCCAGCGGTTCGGGAGGGCCCGGGAGCAGTTCTTC CASSLSPQRFGRAREQFF
NA TRBJ1-1 TRBV4-3 NA TGCGCCAGCAGCCCAACATTAGGGACTGAAGCTTTCTTT CASSPTLGTEAFF
NA TRBJ2-4 TRBV3-1 NA TGTGCCAGTAGACAGGGATCTTTGCGGGAGCAGTACTTC CASRQGSLREQYF
NA TRBJ1-6 TRBV20-1 NA TGCAGTGCTACTGGACAGTACTTGAATAATTCACCCCTCCACTTT CSATGQYLNNSPLHF
NA TRBJ1-4 TRBV7-9 few TGTGCCAGCAGCTTAATTAGGCCATCAGATGAAAAACTGTTTTTT CASSLIRPSDEKLFF
NA TRBJ2-5 TRBV10-3 few TGTGCCATCAGTGAGGAACCCCGGGCGACCCAGTACTTC CAISEEPRATQYF
NA TRBJ1-1 TRBV5-6 NA TGTGCCAGCAGCCCCCTAGCTCGGTCCACTGAAGCTTTCTTT CASSPLARSTEAFF
NA TRBJ1-5 TRBV12-3/TRBV12-4 few TGTGCCAGCAGTTTCATGGGTTTACAGCCCCAGCATTTT CASSFMGLQPQHF
TRBD1 TRBJ2-2 TRBV4-3 NA TGCGCCAGCAGCCAAGAGGACAGGGACACCGGGGAGCTGTTTTTT CASSQEDRDTGELFF
NA TRBJ2-1 TRBV9 NA TGTGCCAGCAGCGACCGGTTCTTCCTTAGTACCTCCTACAATGAGCAGTTCTTC CASSDRFFLSTSYNEQFF
NA TRBJ2-7 TRBV20-1 NA TGCAGTGCAAGGCGGTCCAGTCGCTCCTACGAGCAGTACTTC CSARRSSRSYEQYF
NA TRBJ2-1 TRBV27 NA TGTGCCAACAGCCGGACAGTATACAATGAGCAGTTCTTC CANSRTVYNEQFF
NA TRBJ2-7 TRBV4-1 NA TGCGCCAGCAGCCAAGGGCCACTAACCTACGAGCAGTACTTC CASSQGPLTYEQYF
TRBD2 TRBJ2-3 TRBV12-3/TRBV12-4 NA TGTGCCAGCAGTTTAGGTGATACTAGCGGGAGCACAGATACGCAGTATTTT CASSLGDTSGSTDTQYF
NA TRBJ2-1 TRBV2 few TGTGCCAGCAGTGCTAGACCTAGCAATGAGCAGTTCTTC CASSARPSNEQFF
NA TRBJ2-7 TRBV11-2 few TGTGCCAGCAGCTCAAACAATGAGCAGTACTTC CASSSNNEQYF
NA TRBJ2-1 TRBV7-7 NA TGTGCCAGCAGTCTTACCCTAGTGGACCATGAGCAGTTCTTC CASSLTLVDHEQFF
NA TRBJ1-4 TRBV12-3/TRBV12-4 few TGTGCCAGCAGTCCGCGCCAGGAAAAACTGTTTTTT CASSPRQEKLFF
NA TRBJ2-4 TRBV4-1 few TGCGCCAGCAGCCCCCCTCTCGGGGACGAGAAGTACTTC CASSPPLGDEKYF
TRBD2 TRBJ2-3 TRBV2 few TGTGCCAGCAGTGAACAAGCGGGAGTCGTGTTTACAGATACGCAGTATTTT CASSEQAGVVFTDTQYF
TRBD1 TRBJ1-2 TRBV7-9 NA TGTGCCAGCAGTAGACAGGGGGAGCGGTATGGCTACACCTTC CASSRQGERYGYTF
NA TRBJ1-2 TRBV20-1 NA TGCAGTGCTAAGCTGGGGTCAGAGAATGGCTACACCTTC CSAKLGSENGYTF
TRBD1 TRBJ2-3 TRBV20-1 NA TGCAGTGCCCAGCCTACATTACAGGGGACCACAGATACGCGGTATTTT CSAQPTLQGTTDTRYF
NA TRBJ1-1 TRBV6-2/TRBV6-3 once TGTGCCAGCAGCTCAGGGGAACCCAACACTGAAGCTTTCTTT CASSSGEPNTEAFF
NA TRBJ2-7 TRBV18 NA TGTGCCAGCTCACCACCGGTCACGTACGAGCAGTACTTC CASSPPVTYEQYF
TRBD1 TRBJ2-1 TRBV27 few TGTGCCAGCAGTCCCCGACAGGGGTTCAATGAGCAGTTCTTC CASSPRQGFNEQFF
NA TRBJ2-5 TRBV6-5 once TGTGCCAGCAGACTTGGGGTTAAGGAGACCCAGTACTTC CASRLGVKETQYF
TRBD2 TRBJ2-7 TRBV5-1 NA TGCGCCAGCAGCGCCAGACAGGATTACGCCGGGACTAGCTCCTACGAGCAGTACTTC CASSARQDYAGTSSYEQYF
NA TRBJ1-1 TRBV7-8 NA TGTGCCAGCAGCGTCCGGGGGGGGCGTTGGGGAACTGAAGCTTTCTTT CASSVRGGRWGTEAFF
NA TRBJ1-6 TRBV10-3 NA TGTGCCATCAGTGAGTCTTTGGATATTAATTCACCCCTCCACTTT CAISESLDINSPLHF
TRBD2 TRBJ2-3 TRBV20-1 NA TGCAGTGCTAGAGACAGACTAGCGGGGACCGCAGATACGCAGTATTTT CSARDRLAGTADTQYF
NA TRBJ2-7 TRBV4-1 NA TGCGCCAGCAGCCACGCGCGGCCCGGCAGTACCCTCTCCTACGAGCAGTACTTC CASSHARPGSTLSYEQYF
NA TRBJ2-7 TRBV13 NA TGTGCCAGCAGCCTAGGGCGGGACAGTAACTACGAGCAGTACTTC CASSLGRDSNYEQYF
NA TRBJ1-1 TRBV25-1 once TGTGCCAGCAGTGAGTCTCTTGTGGGGAGCACTGAAGCTTTCTTT CASSESLVGSTEAFF
NA TRBJ2-7 TRBV12-3/TRBV12-4 few TGTGCCAGCAGACCGCGTGGCGAGCAGTACTTC CASRPRGEQYF
NA TRBJ1-5 TRBV6-1 once TGTGCCAGCAGTGAAGCAGGGTTTGTGAGGGAGGCTCAGCCCCAGCATTTT CASSEAGFVREAQPQHF
TRBD1 TRBJ1-2 TRBV6-5 NA TGTGCCAGCAGTAACTTCCGGGACAGGGGTGGTGGCTACACCTTC CASSNFRDRGGGYTF
NA TRBJ2-3 TRBV6-1 NA TGTGCCAGCAGGACATCTGGCGGGAGCACAGATACGCAGTATTTT CASRTSGGSTDTQYF